This TCR beta chain derives from a study of cytomegalovirus exposure and HLA in healthy donors. On the study more broadly: Within an early data release were about 85 million unique TCRs drawn from HLA-typed donors. General study findings and limits: With later analysis, a missense DCLRE1C variant became linked to TCR beta V- and J-gene trimming. In a later analysis, donors in an Asian-associated ancestry cluster reportedly had fewer N-insertions in productive TCRs than the cohort mean.

With 60 Vbeta and 13 Jbeta primers, the PCR was carried out. Sequencing was performed with immunoSEQ multiplex PCR; in TCRdb, only in-frame clones are kept and a portion is missing. The sample contains 150,000 to 200,000 clones, around 77% of which appear only once. About this clone: The target antigen is unknown.

Germline values: CDR1 MRHNA, CDR2 SNTAGT. CDR3 length: 18 residues. The V segment lost 4 bases and the J segment 2 bases; nucleotides outside the gene matches: 11. The source material was PBMCs. The chain combines TRBV6-4 with TRBJ2-7; 13 nucleotides align to TRBD2. The sequence came from a woman aged 25 to 45 in good health and CMV-seronegative. Written as DNA, the CDR3 is TGTGCCAGCAGTGTTGTGACTAGCGGGGGGTCGAGTCCCTACGAGCAGTACTTC. This sequence encodes CASSVVTSGGSSPYEQYF.